At least ten counts were recorded for the clone carrying this T cell receptor beta chain. TCRdb analysed the reads with MiXCR anew, one entry per CDR3 protein. The sample records under 350,000 distinct CDR3 sequences, 9.6% being singletons. The sample is drawn from a study of T cell repertoires in cytomegalovirus infection. CDR3 length equals 14 residues. Germline-derived CDR1 and CDR2 are SQVTM and ANQGSEA. V dropped 4 bases and J dropped 1 base, with 14 bases sitting between them. This rearrangement joins TRBV29-1 to TRBJ2-7; D perhaps matches TRBD1 (6 bases). This sequence originates from a human donor in good health (CMV status not recorded). Some clones in this sample may be carry-over from other donors' samples. The sequencing input was PBMCs. CDR3 in DNA: TGCAGCGTTGCCCGGGACATGGATTCCTACGAGCAGTACTTC. Its protein is CSVARDMDSYEQYF.